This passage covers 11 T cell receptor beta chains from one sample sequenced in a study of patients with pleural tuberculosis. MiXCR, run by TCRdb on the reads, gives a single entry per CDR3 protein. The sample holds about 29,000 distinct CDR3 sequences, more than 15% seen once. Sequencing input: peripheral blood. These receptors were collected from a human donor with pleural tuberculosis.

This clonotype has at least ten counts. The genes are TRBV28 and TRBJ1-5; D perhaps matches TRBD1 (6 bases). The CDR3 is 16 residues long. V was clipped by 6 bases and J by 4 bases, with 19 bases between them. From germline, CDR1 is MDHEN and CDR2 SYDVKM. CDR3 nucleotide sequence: TGTGCCAGCAGCACCCCCGGCAGGGGAAAAAATCAGCCCCAGCATTTT. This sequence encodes CASSTPGRGKNQPQHF.

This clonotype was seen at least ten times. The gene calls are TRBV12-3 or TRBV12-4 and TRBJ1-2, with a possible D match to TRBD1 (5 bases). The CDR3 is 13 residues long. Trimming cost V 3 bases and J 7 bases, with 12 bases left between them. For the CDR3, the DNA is TGTGCCAGCAGTTTCGACAGCTATCTTGGCTACACCTTC. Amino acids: CASSFDSYLGYTF.

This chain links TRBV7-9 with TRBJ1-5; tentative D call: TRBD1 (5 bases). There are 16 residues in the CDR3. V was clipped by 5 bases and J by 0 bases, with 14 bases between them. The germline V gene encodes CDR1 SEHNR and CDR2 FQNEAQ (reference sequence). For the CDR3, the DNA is TGTGCCAGCAGCCACTCACAGGTGTATAGCAATCAGCCCCAGCATTTT. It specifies CASSHSQVYSNQPQHF.

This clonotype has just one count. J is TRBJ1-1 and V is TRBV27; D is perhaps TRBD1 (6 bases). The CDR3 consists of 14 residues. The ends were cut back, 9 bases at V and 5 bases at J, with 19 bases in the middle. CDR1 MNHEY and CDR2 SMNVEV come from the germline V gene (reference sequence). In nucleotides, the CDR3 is TGTGCCAGGCCCCCGGGACAACCGAATACTGAAGCTTTCTTT. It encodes CARPPGQPNTEAFF.

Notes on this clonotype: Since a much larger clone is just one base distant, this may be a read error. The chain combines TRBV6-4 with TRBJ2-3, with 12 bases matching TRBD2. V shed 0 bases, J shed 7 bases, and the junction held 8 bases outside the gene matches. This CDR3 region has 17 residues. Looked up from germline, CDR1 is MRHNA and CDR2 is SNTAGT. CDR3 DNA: TGTGCCAGCAGTGACTCTGCTAGCGGGGGGGCTACAAATACGCAGTATTTT. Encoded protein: CASSDSASGGATNTQYF.

The CDR3 DNA follows: TGTGCCAGCGGTTCAACAGGAGGCTCCTACGAGCAGTACTTC. Translation gives CASGSTGGSYEQYF. The genes are TRBV6-6 and TRBJ2-7, with D perhaps assigned TRBD1 or TRBD2 (5 bases each). The ends were cut back, 8 bases at V and 0 bases at J, with 14 bases in the middle. Looked up from germline, CDR1 is MNHNY and CDR2 is SVGAGI (reference sequence). CDR3 length: 14 residues.

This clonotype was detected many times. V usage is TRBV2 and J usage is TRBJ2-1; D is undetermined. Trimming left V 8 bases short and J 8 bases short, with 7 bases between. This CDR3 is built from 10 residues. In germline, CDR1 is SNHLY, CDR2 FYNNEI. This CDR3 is CASGTDEQFF. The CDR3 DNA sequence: TGTGCCAGCGGAACGGATGAGCAGTTCTTC.

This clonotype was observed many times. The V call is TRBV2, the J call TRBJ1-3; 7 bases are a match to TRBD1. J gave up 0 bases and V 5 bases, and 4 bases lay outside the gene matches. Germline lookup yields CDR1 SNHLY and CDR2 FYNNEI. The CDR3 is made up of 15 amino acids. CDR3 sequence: CASSPGGSSGNTIYF. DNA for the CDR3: TGTGCCAGCAGTCCAGGGGGTTCCTCTGGAAACACCATATATTTT.

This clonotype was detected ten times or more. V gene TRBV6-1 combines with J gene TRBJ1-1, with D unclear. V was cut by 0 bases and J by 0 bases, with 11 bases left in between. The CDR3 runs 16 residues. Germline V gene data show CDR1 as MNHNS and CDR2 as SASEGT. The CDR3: CASSEADRSMNTEAFF. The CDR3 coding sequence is TGTGCCAGCAGTGAAGCCGATAGAAGCATGAACACTGAAGCTTTCTTT.

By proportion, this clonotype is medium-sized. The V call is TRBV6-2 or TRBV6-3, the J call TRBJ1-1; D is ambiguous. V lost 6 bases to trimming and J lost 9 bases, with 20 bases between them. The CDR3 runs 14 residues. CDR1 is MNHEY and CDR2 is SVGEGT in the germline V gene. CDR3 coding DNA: TGTGCCAGCAGCTTTACGACCGCGAAGGGCCAAGCTTTCTTT. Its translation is CASSFTTAKGQAFF.

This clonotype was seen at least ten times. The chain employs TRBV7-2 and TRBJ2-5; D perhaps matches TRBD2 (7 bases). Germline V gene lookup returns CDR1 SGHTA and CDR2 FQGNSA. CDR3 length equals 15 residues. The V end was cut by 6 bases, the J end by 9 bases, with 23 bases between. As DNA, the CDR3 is TGTGCCAGCAGTTCAGAGGGGGGGTCCCTCCCAGCCCAGTACTTC. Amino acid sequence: CASSSEGGSLPAQYF.